These 27 T cell receptor beta chains were sequenced from one sample in a study of blood T cell repertoires in COVID-19. Method: immunoSEQ multiplex PCR; TCRdb's copy keeps in-frame clones and lacks some. The table shows around 42,000 clones, with more than 70% occurring only once. Material for sequencing was peripheral blood. All receptors come from a human donor in a cohort sampled during active COVID-19.

The chain carries TRBV7-9 and TRBJ1-4, with TRBD1 matching 7 bases. V was pared by 5 bases and J by 6 bases, with 12 bases of the junction left unmatched. The CDR3 is 16 amino acids. The germline V gene has CDR1 SEHNR and CDR2 FQNEAQ (reference sequence). CDR3 protein: CASSGWNRGSHEKLFF. The CDR3, as DNA: TGTGCCAGCAGCGGATGGAACAGGGGATCCCATGAAAAACTGTTTTTT.

This clone was picked up a small number of times. This chain joins TRBV19 and TRBJ1-5; D not certain. The CDR3 totals 15 residues. Germline V lookup: CDR1 LNHDA, CDR2 SQIVND (reference sequence). V gave up 3 bases and J gave up 0 bases, with 9 bases separating them. The CDR3 DNA reads TGTGCCAGTAGTATGGCCGGGTATAGCAATCAGCCCCAGCATTTT. It translates to CASSMAGYSNQPQHF.

This chain connects TRBV7-3 to TRBJ2-6, with a weak D call TRBD2 (6 bases). Trimming removed 1 base from V and 8 bases from J, with 9 bases in between. CDR1 is SGHTA and CDR2 is FQGTGA in the germline V gene. This CDR3 contains 14 residues. For the CDR3, the DNA is TGTGCCAGCAGCTTAATGGGAGGTCCCAACGTCCTGACTTTC. It is translated as CASSLMGGPNVLTF.

The chain joins TRBV7-6 to TRBJ2-7, with 8 bases that match TRBD2. Trimming at V came to 4 bases and at J to 0 bases, leaving 14 bases not matched to a gene. The CDR3 consists of 18 residues. CDR1 and CDR2 from the germline V gene are SGHVS and FNYEAQ. The CDR3 bases are TGTGCCAGCAGCTCCCCCACGGGGGGCGGGAGGAGCTCCTACGAGCAGTACTTC. Translation: CASSSPTGGGRSSYEQYF.

The chain couples TRBV7-2 to TRBJ2-1; 7 positions agree with TRBD2. The CDR3 sequence is 14 residues long. CDR1 and CDR2 (germline): SGHTA, FQGNSA. V lost 4 bases and J lost 5; bases outside the gene matches: 5. Here the CDR3 reads CASSYTRGDNEQFF. CDR3 in DNA: TGTGCCAGCAGCTATACCCGGGGGGACAATGAGCAGTTCTTC.

This clone came up once. The chain uses TRBV6-5 and TRBJ1-1; D possibly corresponds to TRBD1 (6 bases). CDR1 and CDR2 (germline): MNHEY, SVGAGI. The CDR3 length is 15 residues. The V and J ends lost 5 bases and 0 bases respectively, with 13 bases between them. CDR3 protein: CASSTRGGVNTEAFF. The DNA for the CDR3 is TGTGCCAGCAGTACCCGGGGGGGCGTGAACACTGAAGCTTTCTTT.

The V call is TRBV5-1, the J call TRBJ1-2; D might be TRBD1 (5 bases). Deletions cut 0 bases from V and 6 bases from J, with 9 bases between. The CDR3 has 13 amino acids. Looked up from germline, CDR1 is SGHRS and CDR2 is YFSETQ. In nucleotides, the CDR3 is TGCGCCAGCAGCTTGGCTGCAGGGAATGGCTACACCTTC. As protein: CASSLAAGNGYTF. Full variable domain (rest looked up from reference TRBV5-1 and TRBJ1-2): KAGVTQTPRYLIKTRGQQVTLSCSPISGHRSVSWYQQTPGQGLQFLFEYFSETQRNKGNFPGRFSGRQFSNSRSEMNVSTLELGDSALYLCASSLAAGNGYTFGSGTRLTVV.

This chain uses TRBV6-2 or TRBV6-3 with TRBJ2-1, with 8 bases lining up with TRBD2. Looked up from germline, CDR1 is MNHEY and CDR2 is SVGEGT. The CDR3 totals 16 residues. The V segment lost 0 bases and the J segment 5 bases; nucleotides outside the gene matches: 6. The CDR3: CASSYSRSGSNNEQFF. The CDR3 nucleotides are TGTGCCAGCAGTTACTCGAGGAGCGGGAGCAACAATGAGCAGTTCTTC.

The chain is built from TRBV10-3 and TRBJ2-7; TRBD1 is a possible D gene (6 bases). Germline CDR1 is ENHRY and CDR2 is SYGVKD. The CDR3 totals 16 residues. Deletions cut 0 bases from V and 1 base from J, with 13 bases between. The CDR3: CAISESTDRSSYEQYF. The CDR3 DNA follows: TGTGCCATCAGTGAGTCGACTGACAGGTCTTCCTACGAGCAGTACTTC.

The chain recombines TRBV7-2 with TRBJ1-5, with 8 bases lining up with TRBD1. CDR3 length: 14 residues. Per germline, CDR1 SGHTA and CDR2 FQGNSA. V was pared by 5 bases and J by 7 bases, with 7 bases of the junction left unmatched. As DNA, the CDR3 is TGTGCCAGCAGCCCAGGACAGGGAGGCCAGCCCCAGCATTTT. Amino acid sequence: CASSPGQGGQPQHF.

This clone appeared a few times. V usage is TRBV5-1 and J usage is TRBJ2-1; D is perhaps TRBD2 (6 bases). The germline V and J ends were trimmed by 0 bases and 4 bases, with 8 bases remaining between them. Germline V CDR1 and CDR2: SGHRS, YFSETQ. This CDR3 region has 14 residues. The CDR3 region has the DNA TGCGCCAGCAGCTTGGCGGGAGCGTACAATGAGCAGTTCTTC. This gives the protein CASSLAGAYNEQFF.

The chain uses TRBV7-9 and TRBJ1-5; D gene unclear. V dropped 5 bases and J dropped 10 bases, with 12 bases sitting between them. Germline V gene sequence: CDR1 SEHNR, CDR2 FQNEAQ (reference sequence). This CDR3 is 12 amino acids long. CDR3 amino acids: CASSRDEAPQHF. CDR3 sequence (DNA): TGTGCCAGCAGCCGCGATGAGGCCCCCCAGCATTTT.

The chain is built from TRBV5-1 and TRBJ2-2, with D possibly matching TRBD1 (6 bases). The V end was cut by 1 base, the J end by 8 bases, with 21 bases between. The V gene's germline CDR1 is SGHRS and CDR2 YFSETQ. The CDR3 length is 17 residues. CDR3 sequence (DNA): TGCGCCAGCAGCTTGAGGGACACTCAACGGTGGTCGGGGGAGCTGTTTTTT. Protein product: CASSLRDTQRWSGELFF. The variable domain in full, completed from reference TRBV5-1 and TRBJ2-2, reads KAGVTQTPRYLIKTRGQQVTLSCSPISGHRSVSWYQQTPGQGLQFLFEYFSETQRNKGNFPGRFSGRQFSNSRSEMNVSTLELGDSALYLCASSLRDTQRWSGELFFGEGSRLTVL.

In its sample, this clone ranks as medium-sized (0.01 to 0.1%). The chain joins TRBV2 to TRBJ1-5; 7 bases fit TRBD1. The CDR3 extends over 16 amino acids. With 0 bases clipped from V and 7 bases from J, the junction kept 9 bases outside the gene matches. Germline CDR1 and CDR2: SNHLY and FYNNEI. The CDR3 nucleotides are TGTGCCAGCAGTGAAGCGCTCAGGGGGTCGGGGCAGCCCCAGCATTTT. Residues: CASSEALRGSGQPQHF.

A few counts support this clone. The CDR3 spells CASSIHLREISTEAFF. CDR3 in DNA: TGTGCCAGTAGTATACATCTCAGGGAAATTAGCACTGAAGCTTTCTTT. This chain connects TRBV19 to TRBJ1-1; weak D call: TRBD1 (5 bases). Germline CDR1 and CDR2: LNHDA and SQIVND (reference sequence). The CDR3 has 16 amino acids. Between the trimmed V and J ends, which lost 2 bases and 4 bases, there was a span of 17 bases.

The chain uses TRBV19 and TRBJ2-6; tentatively, D is TRBD1 (6 bases). Between the trimmed V and J ends, which lost 5 bases and 2 bases, there was a span of 10 bases. The germline CDR1 and CDR2 sequences are LNHDA and SQIVND (reference sequence). The CDR3 is made up of 15 amino acids. For the CDR3, the DNA is TGTGCCAGTAGTGCGCACAGGGCTGGGGCCAACGTCCTGACTTTC. This gives the protein CASSAHRAGANVLTF.

This clone qualifies as large. The chain recombines TRBV19 with TRBJ1-5; D is perhaps TRBD1 (6 bases). This CDR3 is built from 16 residues. Trimming cost V 6 bases and J 0 bases, with 15 bases left between them. Per germline, CDR1 LNHDA and CDR2 SQIVND (reference sequence). As DNA, the CDR3 is TGTGCCAGTAGGTCCCGGGGGGCCTATAGCAATCAGCCCCAGCATTTT. It yields the protein CASRSRGAYSNQPQHF.

This sequence joins TRBV5-8 and TRBJ1-4; D is ambiguous. This CDR3 contains 16 residues. Germline-derived CDR1 and CDR2 are SGHTS and YDEGEE. V dropped 1 base and J dropped 4 bases, with 14 bases sitting between them. The CDR3 loop is CASSLFSGLFNEKLFF. In DNA, the CDR3 is TGTGCCAGCAGCTTGTTCTCCGGGTTATTTAATGAAAAACTGTTTTTT.

The chain carries TRBV4-2 and TRBJ1-2; D is perhaps TRBD1 (6 bases). The V end lost 0 bases, the J end lost 6 bases, and 17 bases lay between the germline ends. CDR1 and CDR2 from the germline V gene are LGHNA and YNFKEQ. This CDR3 has 16 amino acids. The CDR3 sequence: CASSQDVAGDLDGYTF. In nucleotides, the CDR3 is TGTGCCAGCAGCCAAGATGTCGCAGGGGACCTTGATGGCTACACCTTC.

This clone has a single count. The rearrangement links TRBV20-1 to TRBJ1-1, with D unclear. The CDR3 totals 13 residues. Trimming removed 3 bases from V and 6 bases from J, with 14 bases in between. Germline lookup yields CDR1 DFQATT and CDR2 SNEGSKA (reference sequence). CDR3 region: CSASPPIVAEAFF. DNA of the CDR3: TGCAGTGCTAGTCCCCCTATAGTGGCTGAAGCTTTCTTT.

CDR3 residues: CASGPDRSHSYEQYF. DNA of the CDR3: TGTGCCAGCGGCCCGGACAGGTCTCACTCCTACGAGCAGTACTTC. The chain carries TRBV21-1 and TRBJ2-7; the D call TRBD1 from the table was never checked on the DNA. TRBV21-1 is a recognized pseudogene. This CDR3 spans 15 amino acids.

This chain joins TRBV11-1 and TRBJ1-1, with 8 bases that match TRBD1. CDR1 is SGHAT, CDR2 FQDESV, per germline (reference sequence). This CDR3 is 12 amino acids long. V was pared by 4 bases and J by 8 bases, with 3 bases of the junction left unmatched. The CDR3 DNA follows: TGTGCCAGCAGCTGGGGGGACAGGGAAGCTTTCTTT. Protein: CASSWGDREAFF.

The rearrangement uses TRBV2 and TRBJ1-2; D is uncertain. Trimming left V 11 bases short and J 3 bases short, with 19 bases between. CDR3 length: 14 residues. Germline V gene lookup returns CDR1 SNHLY and CDR2 FYNNEI. This CDR3 reads CADKGPGMDYGYTF. The CDR3 nucleotides read TGTGCCGACAAGGGCCCCGGGATGGACTATGGCTACACCTTC.

This sequence joins TRBV19 and TRBJ2-6; D unresolved. Trimming removed 5 bases from V and 4 bases from J, with 9 bases in between. The CDR3 length is 14 residues. Germline loops: CDR1 LNHDA, CDR2 SQIVND (reference sequence). CDR3 DNA sequence: TGTGCCAGTAGTTACGGTCTAGGGGCCAACGTCCTGACTTTC. As protein: CASSYGLGANVLTF.

V usage is TRBV9 and J usage is TRBJ2-7, with 9 positions matching TRBD1. Unmatched junction bases numbered 8, after V lost 3 bases and J lost 4 bases. This CDR3 comprises 15 residues. Germline CDR1 and CDR2: SGDLS and YYNGEE. In DNA, the CDR3 is TGTGCCAGCAGCGAGGGACAGGGCGCGGTGTACGAGCAGTACTTC. Protein sequence: CASSEGQGAVYEQYF.

This clone was counted a single time. The chain uses TRBV7-2 and TRBJ2-5; TRBD2 is a possible D gene (5 bases). CDR3 length: 17 residues. CDR1 is SGHTA, CDR2 FQGNSA, per germline. Trimming took 0 bases from V and 5 from J, leaving 19 bases between them. CDR3 region: CASSLALFPGGFETQYF. The CDR3 nucleotides read TGTGCCAGCAGCTTAGCGCTTTTTCCAGGAGGTTTCGAGACCCAGTACTTC.

The chain combines TRBV24-1 with TRBJ2-1; 11 bases line up with TRBD1. Germline CDR1 and CDR2: KGHDR and SFDVKD. V was pared by 8 bases and J by 9 bases, with 5 bases of the junction left unmatched. This CDR3 has 13 residues. DNA for the CDR3: TGTGCCACCACGGACAGGGGGCAAGGTGAGCAGTTCTTC. Encoded protein: CATTDRGQGEQFF.